This paragraph reports one T cell receptor (beta chain). Its target is unknown. As the method for making TCR beta libraries, quantitative 5'-RACE with molecular barcodes was used. TCRdb redid the calling of the 5' RACE reads with MiXCR, one entry per CDR3 protein. This table holds about 200,000 distinct CDR3 sequences, 7.3% found once. The data are from a study of CD8 T cells in ankylosing spondylitis. Study-wide findings and caveats: Seemingly distinctive of ankylosing spondylitis blood was a TCR beta motif formed by eight highly homologous variants.

Input material: blood, either unsorted or a sorted T cell fraction (not recorded which). This sequence was found in a male donor with ankylosing spondylitis.

The CDR3: CASSQAHPGLGYEQYF. DNA for the CDR3: TGTGCCAGCAGCCAAGCCCATCCGGGACTTGGCTACGAGCAGTACTTC. This chain links TRBV4-2 with TRBJ2-7, with D possibly TRBD2 on 6 matching bases. CDR1 is LGHNA and CDR2 is YNFKEQ in the germline V gene. Trimming stripped 1 base from V and 3 bases from J, with 16 bases between. The CDR3 length is 16 residues.